Many counts were recorded for the clone carrying this TCR beta chain. The target antigen is unknown. The data derive from a study of regulatory T cells in long-lasting Graves disease. Regarding the study as a whole: Persistent disease showed a preference for TRBV28, TRBJ1-2 and TRBJ2-5.

Time point: persistent/refractory GD, antithyroid drugs over 5 years with positive TRAb. Preparation of the TCR library used RNA extracted from PBMCs. Construction of the TCR beta libraries employed iRepertoire HTBI primers in conjunction with Arm-PCR of CDR3 regions. Using its own MiXCR run on the multiplex PCR reads, TCRdb lists one record per CDR3 protein. Among 400,000 or so distinct CDR3 sequences, 20% to 30% were seen once, and the ten largest hold about 27%. Germline CDR1 is PRHDT and CDR2 is FYEKMQ (reference sequence). The V gene end was trimmed by 5 bases and the J gene end by 7 bases; junction bases not matched to a gene: 8. The CDR3 contains 14 residues.

Sequencing used peripheral blood mononuclear cells (PBMCs), obtained when the disease was refractory, from a patient treated with antithyroid drugs. J is TRBJ2-4 and V is TRBV13, with 7 bases identical to TRBD1. This receptor was taken from a female donor with Graves disease. The CDR3 nucleotides read TGTGCCAGCAGCAGACAGGGTCTGGGGAACATTCAGTACTTC. It translates to CASSRQGLGNIQYF.